The text below deals with one T cell receptor beta chain. Its matching antigen is unknown. This sample was taken from a study of shared clonotypes between healthy human individuals. General study points: For naive CD4 cells, roughly 4.6% of clonotypes were shared across a few donors.

This CDR3 comprises 16 residues. Clones were sequenced by immunoSEQ multiplex PCR, and TCRdb holds only the in-frame ones, with some missing. The table shows millions of clones, with over 85% occurring only once. In the CD4+ fraction, cells were divided into CD45RA+ naive and CD45RA-negative memory subsets. The chain couples TRBV21-1 to TRBJ2-1; no check of the table's D call, TRBD2, against the DNA was made. TRBV21-1 has pseudogene status. Sequenced input: naive CD4+ T cells from PBMCs. Subset meaning: CD45RA+ positively selected. The clonotype originates from a man between 18 and 29 years old in good health. Some clones in this sample may be carry-over from other donors' samples. CDR3 coding DNA: TGTGCCAGCAGCAAAGGGGGCGGGAGGGTTTACAATGAGCAGTTCTTC. Its translation is CASSKGGGRVYNEQFF.